The clone carrying this T cell receptor beta chain was observed at least ten times. The antigen is undetermined. These data originate in a study of naive and memory T cell subsets. Broader study findings: Naive and memory subsets had different power law exponents for TCR abundance. Especially in CD8 cells, naive repertoires contained a few larger clonotypes, possibly CD45RA-re-expressing memory cells.

Two oligonucleotides, mixed equimolar, formed the beta constant-region primer covering TRBC1 and TRBC2. The ligated cDNA underwent four PCR rounds using SP2 and nested alpha and beta constant-region primers. A single record per CDR3 protein comes from TCRdb applying MiXCR to the UMI-ligation and nested PCR reads. This table holds more than 95,000 distinct CDR3 sequences, more than 12% found once. The sample was naive CD8+ T cells from blood. The receptor's source is a human donor in good health.

This CDR3 is CASSAGQGYETQYF. The CDR3 bases are TGTGCCAGCAGTGCGGGACAGGGATATGAGACCCAGTACTTC. J is TRBJ2-5 and V is TRBV11-1; TRBD1 agrees at 9 bases. The trim removed 6 bases at V and 5 bases at J, leaving 7 bases unmatched. The CDR3 has 14 amino acids. CDR1 is SGHAT, CDR2 FQDESV, per germline (reference sequence).